What follows is one TCR beta chain and its context. Its antigen is not identified. The sample is drawn from a study of shared clonotypes between healthy human individuals. The trim removed 6 bases at V and 5 bases at J, leaving 5 bases unmatched. This CDR3 is 14 amino acids long. Germline CDR1 and CDR2: MNHEY and SMNVEV (reference sequence). Researchers divided each subset's genomic DNA evenly across several immunoSEQ plates. How the authors handled the data: Quality scores were absent from the junction-only immunoSEQ sequences, so filtering differed. Produced via immunoSEQ multiplex PCR; TCRdb's table is partial and in-frame only. Clone size and the V and J calls come from that table; the DNA yielded D and trimming. The profile shows roughly 1,800,000 clones, around 96% of them singletons. Findings and limits, study-wide: As a rule, naive subsets had a larger estimated richness than memory subsets.

Positive CCR7 selection of CD45RO-negative cells yielded the naive CD8 cells, and terminally differentiated effector memory CD45RA+ cells were excluded. This chain connects TRBV27 to TRBJ2-1; 9 bases are a match to TRBD2. This TCR was recovered from a man between 18 and 35 years old in good health. What was sequenced was naive CD8+ T cells sorted from blood. As DNA, the CDR3 is TGTGCCAGCAGCCTGGGACTAGCTCACAATGAGCAGTTCTTC. It translates to CASSLGLAHNEQFF.